This T cell receptor beta chain was recovered during a study of shared clonotypes between healthy human individuals. Looking at the study overall: Each donor's CD8 memory used one plate, CD8 naive two, each CD4 subset three.

The germline gives CDR1 SQVTM, CDR2 ANQGSEA. This CDR3 contains 13 residues. V lost 6 bases to trimming and J lost 0 bases, with 10 bases between them. TCRdb keeps only in-frame clones here, not all; method: immunoSEQ multiplex PCR. Seen here are about 1,900,000 clones, 85% to 95% observed once, and the top ten hold roughly 1%. Turning to this clone: Its antigen is currently unknown.

The naive CD8 population came from CD45RO-negative cells selected for CCR7, without terminally differentiated effector memory CD45RA+ cells. Points from the study as a whole: Relative to clonotypes present in all four donors, those not shared had lower generation probabilities.

The rearrangement joins TRBV29-1 to TRBJ2-3; no definite D call. What was sequenced was naive CD8+ T cells sorted from blood. This TCR came from a man between 18 and 35 years old in good health. The CDR3 protein is CSVPLPSTDTQYF. CDR3 DNA: TGCAGCGTCCCTCTTCCTAGCACAGATACGCAGTATTTT.